A selection of T cell receptor beta chains follows, all from one sample in a study of vaccination effects on CD4 cells after COVID-19. The antigens these receptors bind are not known. Assay used: immunoSEQ multiplex PCR; TCRdb lists only in-frame clones, some missing. The table has about 40,000 clones, about 62% seen once. The material sequenced was CD4+ T cells from PBMCs cultured without peptide, taken after COVID-19 vaccination. All receptors come from a human donor who received a COVID-19 vaccine. CDR3s include the opening cysteine and the closing phenylalanine or tryptophan. D genes are given only for firm matches. For some rows the clone size is stated as once, few or many, or as a class when expanded; others skip it.

.	once	TRBJ1-1	TRBV5-1	TGCGCCAGCAGCCCCGGGACGAACACTGAAGCTTTCTTT	CASSPGTNTEAFF
TRBD2	.	TRBJ2-7	TRBV29-1	TGCAGCGCCCAAGGACTAGCGGGAGGCGAGCAGTACTTC	CSAQGLAGGEQYF
.	.	TRBJ2-7	TRBV7-6	TGTGCCAGCAGCCCTTCAACTCTCGGGCTACCCGAGCAGTACTTC	CASSPSTLGLPEQYF
TRBD2	.	TRBJ2-1	TRBV3-1/TRBV3-2	TGTGCCAGCAGCCAAGAGGGCGGGAGGAAACAGTTCTTC	CASSQEGGRKQFF
.	few	TRBJ2-7	TRBV5-4	TGTGCCAGCAGCCCGCGGCAGGGATACGAGCAGTACTTC	CASSPRQGYEQYF
TRBD2	.	TRBJ2-3	TRBV10-3	TGTGCCATCATGTCCCGAACTAGCGGGGGGACAGATACGCAGTATTTT	CAIMSRTSGGTDTQYF
.	.	TRBJ1-3	TRBV16	TGTGCCAGCAGCCCACGGGGAACTGGAAACACCATATATTTT	CASSPRGTGNTIYF
.	.	TRBJ1-2	TRBV27	TGTGCCAGCGGCGGAGGGATCGACTATGGCTACACCTTC	CASGGGIDYGYTF
TRBD1	.	TRBJ1-2	TRBV5-4	TGTGCCAGCAGCTCTAGGGGACAGGGGGCGGATCGAGGCTACACCTTC	CASSSRGQGADRGYTF
TRBD1	.	TRBJ1-4	TRBV7-6	TGTGCCAGCAGCTTAGCGGGACAGGGCCTGAATGAAAAACTGTTTTTT	CASSLAGQGLNEKLFF
.	.	TRBJ2-7	TRBV18	TGTGCCAGCTCACTAAGGGGCGAGCAGTACTTC	CASSLRGEQYF
TRBD2	.	TRBJ2-1	TRBV5-4	TGTGCCAGCAGCCGGGCGCTAGCGGGAGTTGGTGAGCAGTTCTTC	CASSRALAGVGEQFF
.	.	TRBJ2-3	TRBV6-5	TGTGCCAGCAGTCCCAGCGGTTCTAGCACAGATACGCAGTATTTT	CASSPSGSSTDTQYF
.	.	TRBJ2-7	TRBV19	TGTGCCAGTAGTATCAGAGGACAGATCTACGAGCAGTACTTC	CASSIRGQIYEQYF
.	few	TRBJ2-7	TRBV5-1	TGCGCTAGCAGCTCGCCCACCGGTTTGGGGTTCAGCTCCTACGAGCAGTACTTC	CASSSPTGLGFSSYEQYF
TRBD2	.	TRBJ2-1	TRBV5-4	TGTGCCAGCTCCCCTAGCGGGAGTATTAGCTACAATGAGCAGTTCTTC	CASSPSGSISYNEQFF
TRBD2	few	TRBJ2-3	TRBV6-4	TGTGCCAGCAGTGAAGCGGGAGAGGCAGATACGCAGTATTTT	CASSEAGEADTQYF
.	.	TRBJ2-5	TRBV7-9	TGTGCCAGCAGCATAGAAGAGACCCAGTACTTC	CASSIEETQYF
TRBD2	.	TRBJ2-1	TRBV6-4	TGTGCCAGCAGTGGGACTAGCGGGAGCAATGAGCAGTTCTTC	CASSGTSGSNEQFF
TRBD1	.	TRBJ2-7	TRBV27	TGTGCCAGCAGTCCAGGTTGGGGTATTGGGCAGGGGGTTCCCTACGAGCAGTACTTC	CASSPGWGIGQGVPYEQYF
.	.	TRBJ2-7	TRBV19	TGTGCCAGTAGTATTGAGGGGGGGACCCACCTCACCTACGAGCAGTACTTC	CASSIEGGTHLTYEQYF
TRBD1	.	TRBJ2-2	TRBV5-1	TGCGCCAGCAGCTTGACCGGGACAGGGGCCACCGGGGAGCTGTTTTTT	CASSLTGTGATGELFF
TRBD1	.	TRBJ1-3	TRBV5-6	TGTGCCAGCAGCTTGACAGGGGATCCTGGAAACACCATATATTTT	CASSLTGDPGNTIYF
TRBD2	.	TRBJ2-7	TRBV29-1	TGCAGCGTGAGGAGGACTAGCGAACCCTACGAGCAGTACTTC	CSVRRTSEPYEQYF
.	few	TRBJ1-3	TRBV5-6	TGTGCCAGCAGATTATCAGGTTACACCTCTGGAAACACCATATATTTT	CASRLSGYTSGNTIYF
.	.	TRBJ1-1	TRBV27	TGTGCCAGCAGTTTATCGGAGGGTGACACTGAAGCTTTCTTT	CASSLSEGDTEAFF
TRBD2	once	TRBJ2-5	TRBV10-3	TGTGCCATCAGTGCTAGCGGGCAAGAGACCCAGTACTTC	CAISASGQETQYF
.	.	TRBJ2-5	TRBV19	TGTGCCAGTAGTATCGGGCAAGAGACCCAGTACTTC	CASSIGQETQYF
.	once	TRBJ1-1	TRBV10-2	TGCGCCAGCAGTGAGTATCACCGGGACACTGAAGCTTTCTTT	CASSEYHRDTEAFF
TRBD1	few	TRBJ1-5	TRBV11-2	TGTGCCAGCAGCCGGACAGGTAACAATCAGCCCCAGCATTTT	CASSRTGNNQPQHF
.	.	TRBJ2-7	TRBV5-1	TGCGCCAGCAGGCCTGACAGTTACGAGCAGTACTTC	CASRPDSYEQYF
.	.	TRBJ2-7	TRBV6-5	TGTGCCAGCAGTTTCGACGGCTTCTACGAGCAGTACTTC	CASSFDGFYEQYF
.	.	TRBJ2-7	TRBV7-8	TGTGCCAGCAGCCCACTAACCTACGAGCAGTACTTC	CASSPLTYEQYF
.	.	TRBJ1-1	TRBV6-5	TGTGCCAGCAGTTACAGGAACACTGAAGCTTTCTTT	CASSYRNTEAFF
.	.	TRBJ2-1	TRBV5-1	TGCGCCAGCGGAACGGACTACAATGAGCAGTTCTTC	CASGTDYNEQFF
.	.	TRBJ2-4	TRBV7-8	TGTGCCAGCAGCTTAGTGGGGTTAAACATTCAGTACTTC	CASSLVGLNIQYF
.	few	TRBJ2-1	TRBV11-3	TGTGCCAGCAGCTCGGGCCCAGGAGGAATCAATGAGCAGTTCTTC	CASSSGPGGINEQFF
.	.	TRBJ2-3	TRBV10-1	TGCGCCAGCAGTGTAGGGGGGGGAGGCACAGATACGCAGTATTTT	CASSVGGGGTDTQYF
TRBD2	.	TRBJ2-2	TRBV5-4	TGTGCCAGCAGCTTGGGGATAGCGGGGCAGAACACCGGGGAGCTGTTTTTT	CASSLGIAGQNTGELFF
TRBD1	.	TRBJ1-2	TRBV7-9	TGTGCCAGCAGCTTAGCGGAGTGGGACAGGGAACACTATGGCTACACCTTC	CASSLAEWDREHYGYTF
.	.	TRBJ1-3	TRBV5-5	TGTGCCAGCAGCTTGGGGGACTGGGCTGGAAACACCATATATTTT	CASSLGDWAGNTIYF
.	.	TRBJ1-3	TRBV6-6	TGTGCCAGCAGTTACTGGGCCCTAACCTCTGGAAACACCATATATTTT	CASSYWALTSGNTIYF
TRBD2	.	TRBJ2-3	TRBV4-2	TGTGCCAGCAGCCAAGAATGGGAACGGGGGGGATCCACAGATACGCAGTATTTT	CASSQEWERGGSTDTQYF
TRBD1	.	TRBJ1-2	TRBV5-5	TGTGCCAGCAGCTTGCGTGGGACAGGTGTTCCCTACACCTTC	CASSLRGTGVPYTF
.	.	TRBJ2-7	TRBV27	TGTGCCAGCAGTTTATCAGGTACTGTGGTGGAGCAGTACTTC	CASSLSGTVVEQYF
.	few	TRBJ1-5	TRBV21-1	TGTGCCAGCAGCAACTTTGATCCGAGCAATCAGCCCCAGCATTTT	CASSNFDPSNQPQHF